This T cell receptor (beta chain) appears in the sequencing data of a study of cytomegalovirus exposure and HLA in healthy donors. As for the study in general: A later analysis reported the roughly 120 validation repertoires used the same platform as the approximately 700 first-cohort repertoires.

The study drew the donors from its roughly 120-subject validation cohort, separate from the approximately 690-subject first cohort. About this clone itself: Its antigen is as yet unknown.

General study findings and limits: According to a later analysis, TCR clusters from the first cohort tended to co-occur in the roughly 110 validation repertoires. Diagnosis of cytomegalovirus status made by the classifier reportedly showed high specificity and sensitivity.

Assay used: immunoSEQ multiplex PCR; TCRdb lists only in-frame clones, some missing. Here the sample spans about 200,000 clones, roughly 91% being singletons. CDR3 length: 16 residues. CDR1 is SNHLY, CDR2 FYNNEI, per germline. The junction had 9 bases not matched to a gene; V was cut back by 0 bases and J by 6 bases. Source material: PBMCs. The receptor comes from a woman aged 18-35 years in good health and CMV-seropositive. J is TRBJ1-2 and V is TRBV2, with TRBD1 matching 8 bases. This CDR3 is CASSEAPQGGFDGYTF. In DNA form, the CDR3 reads TGTGCCAGCAGTGAAGCGCCACAGGGGGGGTTCGATGGCTACACCTTC.